The clone carrying this T cell receptor (beta chain) occurred a few times. Its antigen is unidentified. A read error may explain this, as a much larger clone is one base away. The data were obtained in a study of spatial heterogeneity in lung cancer. Whole-study findings and limits: Tracking of ubiquitous and regional nonsynonymous mutations by counts of ubiquitous and regional expanded TCRs, respectively, was seen. Mutation counts in tumors were tracked by counts of expanded intratumoral alpha and beta TCRs.

This sample's time point: sample taken at primary tumor resection. Samples came from approximately 65 TRACERx patients with untreated early-stage lung cancer. From tumor, nontumor lung or frozen PBMC, whole RNA was taken unsorted for sequencing. TCRdb re-analysed the 5' RACE reads in MiXCR, keeping a single row per CDR3 protein. Altogether under 2,500 distinct CDR3 sequences are present, 10% to 11% being singletons, with the ten largest covering about 12%. This receptor was obtained from a female donor with early-stage non-small cell lung cancer. The sequencing used lung tumor tissue, collected at surgery.

DNA of the CDR3: TGTGCCATCGAGGACAGGGGGAAGGAGGACACTGAAGCTATCTTT. It yields the protein CAIEDRGKEDTEAIF. This chain links TRBV6-1 with TRBJ1-1; 10 bases are a match to TRBD1. The germline gives CDR1 MNHNS, CDR2 SASEGT. CDR3 length: 15 residues.